A single sample gave rise to the 25 T cell receptor beta chains below, sequenced in a study of blood T cell repertoires in COVID-19. Profiled with immunoSEQ multiplex PCR; TCRdb holds only in-frame clones, not every one. The sample records some 330,000 clones, 70% to 90% being singletons. Sequenced: peripheral blood. The receptors were gathered from a woman aged 50 to 60 with active or convalescent COVID-19.

The rearrangement joins TRBV29-1 to TRBJ1-2; 9 bases map to TRBD1. The junction had 7 bases not matched to a gene; V was cut back by 6 bases and J by 8 bases. Per germline, CDR1 SQVTM and CDR2 ANQGSEA. This CDR3 region has 12 residues. This chain's CDR3 is CSVSGTGLGYTF. CDR3 in DNA: TGCAGCGTATCCGGGACAGGGTTGGGCTACACCTTC.

V and J are TRBV19 and TRBJ2-3, with 8 bases fitting TRBD1. Germline V gene data show CDR1 as LNHDA and CDR2 as SQIVND (reference sequence). Trimming at V came to 8 bases and at J to 7 bases, leaving 14 bases not matched to a gene. This CDR3 contains 15 residues. CDR3 nucleotide sequence: TGTGCCAGTCTACCCACAGGGGGAGGCTCGTATACGCAGTATTTT. Amino acids: CASLPTGGGSYTQYF.

V and J are TRBV28 and TRBJ1-4; D might be TRBD1 (5 bases). Germline CDR1 is MDHEN and CDR2 is SYDVKM. V lost 2 bases and J lost 8, with 12 bases in between. CDR3 size: 14 residues. For the CDR3, the DNA is TGTGCCAGCAGTTTAGGCCAGGGAAGGGAAAAACTGTTTTTT. This codes for CASSLGQGREKLFF.

The chain carries TRBV3-1 (or the pseudogene TRBV3-2) and TRBJ1-2, with D tentatively TRBD1 (6 bases). Germline V gene sequence: CDR1 LGHDT, CDR2 YNNKEL (reference sequence). The CDR3 contains 14 residues. V dropped 5 bases and J dropped 8 bases, with 18 bases sitting between them. CDR3 residues: CASSSQVQGTGYTF. Written as DNA, the CDR3 is TGTGCCAGCAGCTCTCAGGTACAGGGAACGGGCTACACCTTC.

This clone has only one observation. This chain links TRBV3-1 (or the pseudogene TRBV3-2) with TRBJ1-2, with D perhaps matching TRBD1 (5 bases). V was shortened by 6 bases and J by 7 bases, with 12 bases between the two germline ends. This CDR3 is built from 12 residues. Germline lookup yields CDR1 LGHDT and CDR2 YNNKEL (reference sequence). The CDR3, as DNA: TGTGCCAGCAGGACGGGACTTACTGGCTACACCTTC. Protein: CASRTGLTGYTF.

The chain couples TRBV7-6 to TRBJ1-5; 7 nucleotides agree with TRBD1. Trimming took 5 bases from V and 3 from J; bases not matched to a gene: 13. The CDR3 spans 17 residues. Germline CDR1 reads SGHVS; CDR2 reads FNYEAQ. CDR3 residues: CASSPSLTGRSNQPQHF. The DNA for the CDR3 is TGTGCCAGCAGCCCCTCCTTGACAGGGCGCTCCAATCAGCCCCAGCATTTT.

This chain joins TRBV5-1 and TRBJ2-3; tentative D call: TRBD2 (5 bases). Trimming took off 3 bases at V and 2 bases at J, with 16 bases between the two ends. Germline loops: CDR1 SGHRS, CDR2 YFSETQ. The CDR3 covers 16 residues. The CDR3 DNA reads TGCGCCAGCAGCTACCGTCCGGGATCGTTCACAGATACGCAGTATTTT. Its translation is CASSYRPGSFTDTQYF.

On this clone itself: The sample carries other DNA sequences with the same CDR3. This chain uses TRBV9 with TRBJ2-1, with 7 bases matching TRBD2. V gave up 3 bases and J gave up 0 bases; unmatched junction bases: 3. This CDR3 is built from 15 residues. Germline V gene data show CDR1 as SGDLS and CDR2 as YYNGEE. CDR3 nucleotides: TGTGCCAGCAGCGCTAGCGGAAGCTCCTACAATGAGCAGTTCTTC. It specifies CASSASGSSYNEQFF. Full variable domain (rest looked up from reference TRBV9 and TRBJ2-1): DSGVTQTPKHLITATGQRVTLRCSPRSGDLSVYWYQQSLDQGLQFLIQYYNGEERAKGNILERFSAQQFPDLHSELNLSSLELGDSALYFCASSASGSSYNEQFFGPGTRLTVL.

This clone was counted a single time. The CDR3 coding sequence is TGCGCCAGCAGCCAAAATAGCCCTGAACTAGCGGGAGGGCGTGAGCAGTACTTC. Translating gives CASSQNSPELAGGREQYF. The chain combines TRBV4-1 with TRBJ2-7, with 13 bases aligning to TRBD2. The length of the CDR3 is 18 residues. After removal of 2 bases from V and 7 bases from J, the junction contained 14 bases not matched to a gene. Per the germline V gene, CDR1 is MGHRA and CDR2 is YSYEKL.

The V gene is TRBV7-9, the J gene TRBJ2-5; 9 bases line up with TRBD2. CDR1 is SEHNR, CDR2 FQNEAQ, per germline (reference sequence). This CDR3 is built from 17 residues. V shed 1 base, J shed 1 base, and the junction held 7 bases outside the gene matches. CDR3 region: CASSLGAGGRGQETQYF. The CDR3 coding sequence is TGTGCCAGCAGCTTAGGAGCCGGCGGGAGGGGCCAAGAGACCCAGTACTTC.

The CDR3 region is CASTLGTSADTQYF. The CDR3 nucleotides read TGTGCCAGCACCCTCGGGACTAGCGCAGATACGCAGTATTTT. The V and J genes are TRBV27 and TRBJ2-3; 10 bases agree with TRBD2. Germline CDR1 and CDR2: MNHEY and SMNVEV (reference sequence). CDR3 size: 14 residues. Unmatched junction bases numbered 5, after V lost 7 bases and J lost 4 bases.

This clone has more than one count but fewer than ten. The V call is TRBV15, the J call TRBJ2-6; tentatively, D is TRBD1 (5 bases). Germline V gene sequence: CDR1 LNHNV, CDR2 YYDKDF (reference sequence). Trimming cost V 6 bases and J 1 base, with 7 bases left between them. The CDR3 loop spans 14 amino acids. The CDR3 DNA follows: TGTGCCACCAGAGGGGTGTCTGGGGCCAACGTCCTGACTTTC. Encoded protein: CATRGVSGANVLTF.

The chain recombines TRBV6-5 with TRBJ1-2; TRBD1 is a possible D gene (5 bases). The CDR3 runs 14 residues. Trimming left V 6 bases short and J 7 bases short, with 18 bases between. CDR1 and CDR2 (germline): MNHEY, SVGAGI. Here the CDR3 reads CASRRQSRGSGYTF. CDR3 sequence (DNA): TGTGCCAGCAGGAGACAGTCGCGGGGGAGTGGCTACACCTTC.

The chain carries TRBV5-1 and TRBJ2-1; D remains ambiguous. V was pared by 2 bases and J by 10 bases, with 4 bases between. The V gene's germline CDR1 is SGHRS and CDR2 YFSETQ. The CDR3 contains 10 residues. The CDR3 region is CASSFLEQFF. The CDR3 DNA follows: TGCGCCAGCAGCTTTCTCGAGCAGTTCTTC.

The genes are TRBV2 and TRBJ2-1; 10 bases fit TRBD2. Trimming cost V 5 bases and J 0 bases; bases outside gene matches: 10. This CDR3 is built from 18 residues. Germline CDR1 and CDR2: SNHLY and FYNNEI. The CDR3 reads CASSKQREGPSSYNEQFF. The CDR3 nucleotides read TGTGCCAGCAGTAAACAGCGGGAGGGCCCGAGCTCCTACAATGAGCAGTTCTTC.

In this sample, this clone turned up a few times. V gene TRBV6-5 combines with J gene TRBJ2-3; a possible D gene is TRBD2 (5 bases). The CDR3 length is 14 residues. V lost 8 bases, J lost 0 bases, and 12 bases lay in between. Germline CDR1 and CDR2: MNHEY and SVGAGI. The DNA of the CDR3 is TGTGCCAGCCTGCGCGAGCGGAGCACAGATACGCAGTATTTT. Translation: CASLRERSTDTQYF.

V gene TRBV9 combines with J gene TRBJ2-6, with 8 bases matching TRBD1. Germline V CDR1 and CDR2: SGDLS, YYNGEE. The CDR3 is 18 amino acids. V lost 2 bases, J lost 1 base, and 8 bases stayed unmatched. This chain's CDR3 is CASSVLDRVLSGANVLTF. In DNA, the CDR3 is TGTGCCAGCAGCGTTTTGGACAGGGTGCTATCTGGGGCCAACGTCCTGACTTTC.

The chain carries TRBV7-3 and TRBJ2-3; D not resolved. Germline V CDR1 and CDR2: SGHTA, FQGTGA. V was clipped by 2 bases and J by 3 bases, with 12 bases between them. The CDR3 length is 15 residues. The CDR3, as DNA: TGTGCCAGCAGCTTAGAAGGCGGCGGAACAGATACGCAGTATTTT. Translated: CASSLEGGGTDTQYF.

This chain links TRBV7-9 with TRBJ2-5, with TRBD1 identical over 7 bases. The CDR3 extends over 14 amino acids. Germline trimming cut 5 bases from V and 4 bases from J; bases unmatched to any gene: 7. Per the germline V gene, CDR1 is SEHNR and CDR2 is FQNEAQ (reference sequence). DNA for the CDR3: TGTGCCAGCAGCCCAGGACAGGTGCGAGAGACCCAGTACTTC. Amino acid sequence: CASSPGQVRETQYF.

This chain links TRBV30 with TRBJ1-1; 8 positions match TRBD1. The junction had 1 base not matched to a gene; V was cut back by 1 base and J by 0 bases. In germline, CDR1 is GTSNPN, CDR2 SVGIG (reference sequence). The CDR3 is 14 residues long. CDR3 protein: CAWSGQGLNTEAFF. The CDR3 bases are TGTGCCTGGAGTGGACAGGGGTTGAACACTGAAGCTTTCTTT.

This chain connects TRBV7-2 to TRBJ2-7, with TRBD2 matching over 7 bases. Germline values: CDR1 SGHTA, CDR2 FQGNSA. Trimming removed 6 bases from V and 2 bases from J; junction bases left unmatched: 7. The CDR3 extends over 14 amino acids. The CDR3 bases are TGTGCCAGCAGGGGGGAGGGACGGACCTACGAGCAGTACTTC. It codes for CASRGEGRTYEQYF.

V usage is TRBV5-6 and J usage is TRBJ1-6, with 9 positions matching TRBD1. After removal of 4 bases from V and 11 bases from J, the junction contained 10 bases not matched to a gene. The CDR3 spans 15 residues. Germline assignment: CDR1 SGHDT and CDR2 YYEEEE. The CDR3 loop is CASSLRTGVMAPLHF. CDR3 coding DNA: TGTGCCAGCAGCCTGAGGACAGGGGTGATGGCACCCCTCCACTTT.

This clone was seen once. The V and J genes are TRBV21-1 and TRBJ2-2; the DNA was not used to check the table's D call, TRBD2. TRBV21-1 is designated a pseudogene. The CDR3 extends over 16 amino acids. Here the CDR3 reads CASSPPSGSDTGELFF. CDR3 DNA: TGTGCCAGCAGCCCTCCTAGCGGGAGTGACACCGGGGAGCTGTTTTTT.

V gene TRBV6-1 combines with J gene TRBJ1-1, with 11 bases lining up with TRBD1. Trimming at V came to 4 bases and at J to 1 base, leaving 5 bases not matched to a gene. The germline V gene encodes CDR1 MNHNS and CDR2 SASEGT. The CDR3 consists of 16 residues. As DNA, the CDR3 is TGTGCCAGCAGTGGGACAGGGGGCGGAGGGAACACTGAAGCTTTCTTT. Translated, it gives CASSGTGGGGNTEAFF.

The rearrangement uses TRBV6-1 and TRBJ2-7, with 9 bases that match TRBD2. CDR3 length: 14 residues. Germline V gives CDR1 MNHNS, CDR2 SASEGT. After removal of 3 bases from V and 3 bases from J, the junction contained 3 bases not matched to a gene. DNA of the CDR3: TGTGCCAGCAGTGAGGCGGGAGGGTTCTACGAGCAGTACTTC. This codes for CASSEAGGFYEQYF.